Given below is one TCR beta chain in context. The identical CDR3 is also encoded by other nucleotide sequences in the sample. Per the original data handling: Estimates of nucleated cell counts were drawn from the amplification of reference gene primers. Libraries were prepared by immunoSEQ multiplex PCR; TCRdb keeps only in-frame clonotypes and omits some of them. V, J and clone size are taken as reported in that table, and D and trimming were inferred from the DNA itself. The repertoire holds approximately 110,000 clones, roughly two thirds seen once, with approximately 6.2% in the top ten. The data derive from a study of blood T cell repertoires in COVID-19. The wider study: COVID-19 samples, acute and convalescent, were from the United States, Italy and Spain. The cDNA or gDNA used as material had been derived from T cells, B-cell-depleted T cells, or PBMCs.

V gave up 3 bases and J gave up 3 bases; unmatched junction bases: 0. The CDR3 extends over 15 amino acids. Germline values: CDR1 LGHNA, CDR2 YSLEER. The sequenced sample consisted of peripheral blood. The clonotype comes from a man older than 75 with acute or convalescent COVID-19. The V call is TRBV4-3, the J call TRBJ2-1; 12 nucleotides match TRBD2. CDR3 in amino acids: CASSQGLAGYNEQFF. DNA for the CDR3: TGCGCCAGCAGCCAGGGACTAGCGGGCTACAATGAGCAGTTCTTC.